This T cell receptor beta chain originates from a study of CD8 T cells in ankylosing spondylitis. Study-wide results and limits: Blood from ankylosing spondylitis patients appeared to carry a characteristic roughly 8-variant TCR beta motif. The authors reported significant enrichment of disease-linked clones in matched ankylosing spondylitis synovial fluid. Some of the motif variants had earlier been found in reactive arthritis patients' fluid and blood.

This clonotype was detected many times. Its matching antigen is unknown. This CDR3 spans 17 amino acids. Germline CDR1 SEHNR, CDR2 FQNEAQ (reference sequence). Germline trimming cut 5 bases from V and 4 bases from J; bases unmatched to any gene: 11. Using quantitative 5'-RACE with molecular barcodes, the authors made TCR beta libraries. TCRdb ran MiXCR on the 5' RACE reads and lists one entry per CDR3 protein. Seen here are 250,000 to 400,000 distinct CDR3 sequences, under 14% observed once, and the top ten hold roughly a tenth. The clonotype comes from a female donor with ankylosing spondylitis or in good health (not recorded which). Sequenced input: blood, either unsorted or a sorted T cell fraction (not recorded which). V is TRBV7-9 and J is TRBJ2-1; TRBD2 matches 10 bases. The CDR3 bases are TGTGCCAGCAGCCCACCATATAGCGGGAGGTCGTACAATGAGCAGTTCTTC. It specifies CASSPPYSGRSYNEQFF.